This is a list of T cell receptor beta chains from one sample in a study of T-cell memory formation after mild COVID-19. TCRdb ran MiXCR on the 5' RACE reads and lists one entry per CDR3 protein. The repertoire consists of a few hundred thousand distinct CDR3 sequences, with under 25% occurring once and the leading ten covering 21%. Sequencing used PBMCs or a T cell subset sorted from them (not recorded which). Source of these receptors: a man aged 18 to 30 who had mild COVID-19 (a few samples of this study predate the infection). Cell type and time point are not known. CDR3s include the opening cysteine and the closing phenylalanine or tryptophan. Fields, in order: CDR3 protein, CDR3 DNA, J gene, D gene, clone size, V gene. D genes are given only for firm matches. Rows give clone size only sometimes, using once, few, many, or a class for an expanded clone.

cdr3_aa: CASSSRPDTSNYGYTF
cdr3_nt: TGTGCCAGCAGTTCCAGACCCGACACCTCTAACTATGGCTACACCTTC
j_call: TRBJ1-2
d_call: NA
clone_size: NA
v_call: TRBV12-3/TRBV12-4

cdr3_aa: CASSLQGAGDGYTF
cdr3_nt: TGCGCCAGCAGCTTGCAGGGAGCGGGGGATGGCTACACCTTC
j_call: TRBJ1-2
d_call: NA
clone_size: NA
v_call: TRBV5-1

cdr3_aa: CASTPGLGLYNEQFF
cdr3_nt: TGTGCCAGCACTCCAGGACTAGGGCTCTACAATGAGCAGTTCTTC
j_call: TRBJ2-1
d_call: TRBD2
clone_size: NA
v_call: TRBV6-5

cdr3_aa: CASSPGLAHLLGGELFF
cdr3_nt: TGTGCCAGCAGCCCCGGACTAGCACACCTTTTGGGCGGGGAGCTGTTTTTT
j_call: TRBJ2-2
d_call: TRBD2
clone_size: many
v_call: TRBV7-8

cdr3_aa: CASSHTDLTDTQYF
cdr3_nt: TGCGCCAGCAGCCATACGGACCTCACAGATACGCAGTATTTT
j_call: TRBJ2-3
d_call: NA
clone_size: NA
v_call: TRBV4-3

cdr3_aa: CASSLRLAGAVSTDTQYF
cdr3_nt: TGTGCCAGCAGTTTACGACTAGCGGGAGCGGTTAGCACAGATACGCAGTATTTT
j_call: TRBJ2-3
d_call: TRBD2
clone_size: NA
v_call: TRBV2

cdr3_aa: CASSSGVGSYNEQFF
cdr3_nt: TGCGCCAGCAGCTCGGGGGTGGGATCCTACAATGAGCAGTTCTTC
j_call: TRBJ2-1
d_call: NA
clone_size: NA
v_call: TRBV5-1

cdr3_aa: CASSLREIGTQYF
cdr3_nt: TGTGCCAGCAGCTTAAGGGAAATAGGGACCCAGTACTTC
j_call: TRBJ2-5
d_call: NA
clone_size: NA
v_call: TRBV7-8

cdr3_aa: CASGGEGGELFF
cdr3_nt: TGTGCTAGTGGAGGCGAAGGCGGGGAGCTGTTTTTT
j_call: TRBJ2-2
d_call: NA
clone_size: NA
v_call: TRBV12-5

cdr3_aa: CASTLTGSKTQYF
cdr3_nt: TGCGCCAGCACCTTGACAGGATCGAAGACCCAGTACTTC
j_call: TRBJ2-5
d_call: NA
clone_size: few
v_call: TRBV5-1

cdr3_aa: CSAGDRVVKETQYF
cdr3_nt: TGCAGTGCTGGGGACAGGGTGGTTAAAGAGACCCAGTACTTC
j_call: TRBJ2-5
d_call: TRBD1
clone_size: NA
v_call: TRBV20-1

cdr3_aa: CSAAPAGGGTQYF
cdr3_nt: TGCAGTGCCGCCCCAGCGGGGGGAGGTACGCAGTATTTT
j_call: TRBJ2-3
d_call: TRBD2
clone_size: few
v_call: TRBV20-1

cdr3_aa: CASTKDRGPDTQYF
cdr3_nt: TGTGCCAGCACTAAGGACAGGGGTCCAGATACGCAGTATTTT
j_call: TRBJ2-3
d_call: TRBD1
clone_size: NA
v_call: TRBV3-1

cdr3_aa: CSVEGQGGGYNEQFF
cdr3_nt: TGCAGCGTTGAGGGGCAGGGGGGCGGCTACAATGAGCAGTTCTTC
j_call: TRBJ2-1
d_call: NA
clone_size: few
v_call: TRBV29-1

cdr3_aa: CASSPLWGLAENIQYF
cdr3_nt: TGTGCCAGCAGCCCCCTGTGGGGACTAGCCGAAAACATTCAGTACTTC
j_call: TRBJ2-4
d_call: TRBD2
clone_size: NA
v_call: TRBV7-2

cdr3_aa: CASSYLASGGAGETQYF
cdr3_nt: TGTGCCAGCAGCTACCTTGCTAGCGGGGGGGCCGGAGAGACCCAGTACTTC
j_call: TRBJ2-5
d_call: TRBD2
clone_size: few
v_call: TRBV4-2

cdr3_aa: CASSPGGVDYGYTF
cdr3_nt: TGTGCCAGCAGCCCCGGGGGGGTTGACTATGGCTACACCTTC
j_call: TRBJ1-2
d_call: NA
clone_size: few
v_call: TRBV7-3

cdr3_aa: CASSPGETGNTIYF
cdr3_nt: TGCGCCAGCAGCCCGGGTGAAACTGGAAACACCATATATTTT
j_call: TRBJ1-3
d_call: NA
clone_size: few
v_call: TRBV5-1

cdr3_aa: CASSRGQGFYGYTF
cdr3_nt: TGCGCCAGCAGCCGGGGACAGGGGTTCTATGGCTACACCTTC
j_call: TRBJ1-2
d_call: TRBD1
clone_size: few
v_call: TRBV4-3

cdr3_aa: CSVWEGLPLGEQFF
cdr3_nt: TGCAGTGTTTGGGAGGGACTACCTTTGGGAGAGCAGTTCTTC
j_call: TRBJ2-1
d_call: TRBD2
clone_size: NA
v_call: TRBV20-1

cdr3_aa: CASSVPNRGNQPQHF
cdr3_nt: TGTGCCAGCAGCGTACCTAACAGGGGGAATCAGCCCCAGCATTTT
j_call: TRBJ1-5
d_call: TRBD1
clone_size: NA
v_call: TRBV6-1

cdr3_aa: CASSLGQGEGAFF
cdr3_nt: TGCGCCAGCAGCTTGGGACAGGGTGAAGGAGCTTTCTTT
j_call: TRBJ1-1
d_call: TRBD1
clone_size: NA
v_call: TRBV5-1

cdr3_aa: CASSVVGGKDTQYF
cdr3_nt: TGTGCCAGCAGCGTAGTAGGCGGGAAGGATACGCAGTATTTT
j_call: TRBJ2-3
d_call: NA
clone_size: NA
v_call: TRBV9

cdr3_aa: CASSVDPGFGEKLFF
cdr3_nt: TGTGCCAGCAGCGTAGATCCGGGGTTCGGTGAAAAACTGTTTTTT
j_call: TRBJ1-4
d_call: NA
clone_size: few
v_call: TRBV9

cdr3_aa: CSVEVGEQFF
cdr3_nt: TGCAGCGTTGAAGTCGGTGAGCAGTTCTTC
j_call: TRBJ2-1
d_call: NA
clone_size: NA
v_call: TRBV29-1

cdr3_aa: CASSLAGSNYEQYF
cdr3_nt: TGCGCCAGCAGCTTGGCAGGGTCAAATTACGAGCAGTACTTC
j_call: TRBJ2-7
d_call: NA
clone_size: few
v_call: TRBV5-1

cdr3_aa: CASSFIGQGGGGYTF
cdr3_nt: TGTGCCAGCAGCTTTATTGGACAGGGGGGTGGTGGCTACACCTTC
j_call: TRBJ1-2
d_call: TRBD1
clone_size: NA
v_call: TRBV7-6

cdr3_aa: CASSLRGRETNEKLFF
cdr3_nt: TGCGCCAGCAGCTTACGGGGGCGGGAAACTAATGAAAAACTGTTTTTT
j_call: TRBJ1-4
d_call: NA
clone_size: NA
v_call: TRBV5-1

cdr3_aa: CASSEASFNQPQHF
cdr3_nt: TGTGCCAGCAGTGAAGCATCCTTCAATCAGCCCCAGCATTTT
j_call: TRBJ1-5
d_call: NA
clone_size: NA
v_call: TRBV6-1

cdr3_aa: CASSLGLAGYEQFF
cdr3_nt: TGTGCCAGCAGCTTAGGACTAGCGGGGTATGAGCAGTTCTTC
j_call: TRBJ2-1
d_call: TRBD2
clone_size: few
v_call: TRBV7-8

cdr3_aa: CASSLGGVGGETQYF
cdr3_nt: TGTGCCAGCAGCCTGGGGGGCGTCGGGGGAGAGACCCAGTACTTC
j_call: TRBJ2-5
d_call: NA
clone_size: NA
v_call: TRBV7-7

cdr3_aa: CASSLGTGATEAFF
cdr3_nt: TGTGCCAGCAGCTTAGGGACAGGGGCTACTGAAGCTTTCTTT
j_call: TRBJ1-1
d_call: TRBD1
clone_size: few
v_call: TRBV7-9

cdr3_aa: CASSLTGGSADEQYF
cdr3_nt: TGTGCCAGCAGCTTAACGGGGGGTTCAGCAGACGAGCAGTACTTC
j_call: TRBJ2-7
d_call: TRBD2
clone_size: few
v_call: TRBV7-9

cdr3_aa: CASSHPGWSSPLHF
cdr3_nt: TGCGCCAGCAGCCACCCAGGGTGGAGCTCACCCCTCCACTTT
j_call: TRBJ1-6
d_call: NA
clone_size: NA
v_call: TRBV4-1

cdr3_aa: CASSARSSGGAETQYF
cdr3_nt: TGTGCCAGCAGCGCAAGATCTAGCGGGGGGGCGGAGACCCAGTACTTC
j_call: TRBJ2-5
d_call: TRBD2
clone_size: NA
v_call: TRBV7-2

cdr3_aa: CASSPGVGGGQQFF
cdr3_nt: TGTGCCAGCAGCCCCGGGGTGGGCGGGGGACAGCAGTTCTTC
j_call: TRBJ2-1
d_call: TRBD2
clone_size: NA
v_call: TRBV6-5